This TCR beta chain was identified during a study of T-cell reconstitution after alpha-beta-depleted transplantation in children. This clonotype was counted ten times or more. Preparation of the TCRbeta library was carried out with unique molecular identifiers. TCRdb passed the PCR reads through MiXCR, listing each CDR3 protein once. The sample lists roughly 160,000 distinct CDR3 sequences, 11% seen once, with under 15% in the top ten. CDR3 length: 16 residues. CDR1 and CDR2 (germline): SGHVS, FNYEAQ. V lost 5 bases and J lost 4, with 17 bases in between. The source of this sequence is a boy between 2 and 10 years old with acute myeloid leukemia, due to receive a stem cell transplant. The chain uses TRBV7-6 and TRBJ2-2; possibly TRBD2 for D (5 bases). Sequencing was performed on PBMCs, taken before TCRalphabeta/CD19-depleted stem cell transplant. This CDR3 is CASSERRETFTGELFF. The DNA of the CDR3 is TGTGCCAGCAGCGAAAGACGGGAAACGTTCACCGGGGAGCTGTTTTTT. The variable domain in full, with the rest retrieved from reference TRBV7-6 and TRBJ2-2, is GAGVSQSPRYKVTKRGQDVALRCDPISGHVSLYWYRQALGQGPEFLTYFNYEAQQDKSGLPNDRFSAERPEGSISTLTIQRTEQRDSAMYRCASSERRETFTGELFFGEGSRLTVL.